Below, 17 T cell receptor beta chains from the same sample are listed, as sequenced in a study of blood T cell repertoires in COVID-19. Method: immunoSEQ multiplex PCR; TCRdb's copy keeps in-frame clones and lacks some. This sample has some 56,000 clones, with 82% found just once. Specimen: peripheral blood. The receptors were sampled from a man older than 75 with COVID-19, enrolled during active disease.

The J gene is TRBJ2-5, the V gene TRBV27; the match to TRBD2 covers 10 bases. This CDR3 spans 16 amino acids. From germline, CDR1 is MNHEY and CDR2 SMNVEV (reference sequence). The V segment lost 5 bases and the J segment 0 bases; nucleotides outside the gene matches: 6. DNA for the CDR3: TGTGCCAGCAGTCCCAGGACTAGCGGCTACCAAGAGACCCAGTACTTC. It encodes CASSPRTSGYQETQYF.

This clone was seen a few times. The rearrangement uses TRBV9 and TRBJ1-1, with 12 bases matching TRBD1. Looked up from germline, CDR1 is SGDLS and CDR2 is YYNGEE. Trimming removed 3 bases from V and 5 bases from J; junction bases left unmatched: 8. The CDR3 spans 16 residues. The CDR3 loop is CASSGRDRGLGTEAFF. The CDR3 bases are TGTGCCAGCAGCGGCCGGGACAGGGGGCTGGGGACTGAAGCTTTCTTT.

The CDR3 DNA reads as TGTGCCAGCAGCTCGATGACTAGCACAGATACGCAGTATTTT. It encodes CASSSMTSTDTQYF. The genes are TRBV7-2 and TRBJ2-3; D gene unclear. Per the germline V gene, CDR1 is SGHTA and CDR2 is FQGNSA. V lost 4 bases to trimming and J lost 0 bases, with 8 bases between them. The CDR3 runs 14 residues.

The CDR3 nucleotides are TGTGCCAGCAGTCCTTCCTATTTTGGAGGGCCCAGCAATGAGCAGTTCTTC. It specifies CASSPSYFGGPSNEQFF. The genes are TRBV27 and TRBJ2-1; tentative D call: TRBD2 (6 bases). The CDR3 contains 17 residues. V gave up 5 bases and J gave up 6 bases, with 23 bases separating them. The germline V gene encodes CDR1 MNHEY and CDR2 SMNVEV (reference sequence).

This chain connects TRBV30 to TRBJ1-4; 10 nucleotides agree with TRBD1. J was trimmed by 4 bases and V by 3 bases; bases with no gene match: 8. CDR3 size: 16 residues. Germline CDR1 reads GTSNPN; CDR2 reads SVGIG (reference sequence). In nucleotides, the CDR3 is TGTGCCTGGAGAAAGACTGGGACAGGGGTTAATGAAAAACTGTTTTTT. It translates to CAWRKTGTGVNEKLFF.

The rearrangement uses TRBV30 and TRBJ1-6; the D is unclear. Germline V gene data show CDR1 as GTSNPN and CDR2 as SVGIG (reference sequence). With 4 bases removed from V and 10 bases from J, the gap between germline ends came to 14 bases. CDR3 length equals 13 residues. In DNA, the CDR3 is TGTGCCTGGAACCGCAACAGCCGGTCACCCCTCCACTTT. Translation gives CAWNRNSRSPLHF.

The chain uses TRBV7-6 and TRBJ2-1, with D possibly matching TRBD1 (6 bases). V was clipped by 1 base and J by 0 bases, with 7 bases between them. CDR3 size: 15 residues. Germline CDR1 SGHVS, CDR2 FNYEAQ. CDR3 bases: TGTGCCAGCAGCTTAGGGACAGTCTCCTACAATGAGCAGTTCTTC. Translated: CASSLGTVSYNEQFF.

V gene TRBV6-5 combines with J gene TRBJ1-6; 7 bases are a match to TRBD1. Trimming cost V 6 bases and J 9 bases; bases outside gene matches: 11. The CDR3 has 15 amino acids. The germline gives CDR1 MNHEY, CDR2 SVGAGI. The DNA for the CDR3 is TGTGCCAGCAGCGGGTACAGGGGATCGGGTTCACCCCTCCACTTT. Its protein is CASSGYRGSGSPLHF.

This chain connects TRBV15 to TRBJ1-5; 7 bases match TRBD1. Losses at the gene ends were 0 bases for V and 5 bases for J; bases not matched to a gene: 7. The germline V gene has CDR1 LNHNV and CDR2 YYDKDF (reference sequence). The CDR3 is 16 residues long. Here the CDR3 reads CATSRDRDREHQPQHF. Here the CDR3 DNA reads TGTGCCACCAGCAGAGATAGGGACAGAGAGCATCAGCCCCAGCATTTT.

The chain uses TRBV4-3 and TRBJ1-4; 9 bases are a match to TRBD1. Germline V gives CDR1 LGHNA, CDR2 YSLEER. The length of the CDR3 is 15 residues. V was clipped by 6 bases and J by 4 bases; unmatched bases: 6. CDR3 residues: CASRLGQGLNEKLFF. DNA for the CDR3: TGCGCCAGCAGGCTGGGACAGGGACTTAATGAAAAACTGTTTTTT.

This clone was observed a single time. The chain carries TRBV5-1 and TRBJ1-1, with D unresolved. The CDR3 has 14 amino acids. V was clipped by 2 bases and J by 3 bases, with 11 bases between them. The V gene's germline CDR1 is SGHRS and CDR2 YFSETQ. The CDR3 protein is CASSLLADDTEAFF. The DNA of the CDR3 is TGCGCCAGCAGCTTATTAGCGGACGACACTGAAGCTTTCTTT.

The chain carries TRBV2 and TRBJ1-2; D uncertain. The CDR3 covers 16 residues. From germline, CDR1 is SNHLY and CDR2 FYNNEI. V lost 1 base, J lost 2 bases, and 14 bases lay in between. In DNA form, the CDR3 reads TGTGCCAGCAGTGAAGGCGTGGAGGCTCACAACTATGGCTACACCTTC. This encodes CASSEGVEAHNYGYTF.

V and J are TRBV6-2 or TRBV6-3 and TRBJ1-2; possible D gene TRBD1, 5 bases. With 2 bases removed from V and 2 bases from J, the gap between germline ends came to 12 bases. This CDR3 region has 15 residues. CDR1 is MNHEY, CDR2 SVGEGT, per germline. CDR3 coding DNA: TGTGCCAGCAGTTACACCCAGGGTTTCAACTATGGCTACACCTTC. Translation: CASSYTQGFNYGYTF.

The V and J genes are TRBV5-1 and TRBJ2-7, with 9 positions matching TRBD1. The CDR3 runs to 15 residues. Germline loops: CDR1 SGHRS, CDR2 YFSETQ. The V segment lost 0 bases and the J segment 5 bases; nucleotides outside the gene matches: 6. This chain's CDR3 is CASSLEGTGINEQYF. In DNA form, the CDR3 reads TGCGCCAGCAGCTTGGAGGGGACAGGGATCAACGAGCAGTACTTC.

The rearrangement links TRBV23-1 to TRBJ1-1; TRBD1 matches at 7 bases. TRBV23-1 is an ORF, with its function uncertain. The CDR3 runs 18 residues. The V segment lost 0 bases and the J segment 1 base; nucleotides outside the gene matches: 11. This CDR3 reads CASSQSFFIRGKNTEAFF. The DNA of the CDR3 is TGCGCCAGCAGTCAATCCTTTTTTATCAGGGGGAAGAACACTGAAGCTTTCTTT.

This chain uses TRBV5-1 with TRBJ1-2; 10 nucleotides agree with TRBD1. Trimming took 4 bases from V and 8 from J; bases not matched to a gene: 8. The V gene's germline CDR1 is SGHRS and CDR2 YFSETQ. This CDR3 comprises 14 residues. CDR3 coding DNA: TGCGCCAGCAGCCCCGGGACAGGGGTAGAGGGCTACACCTTC. It encodes CASSPGTGVEGYTF.

DNA of the CDR3: TGCAGCGTGTCCGAGGGACAGGGGGCAGGGGTCGAGCAGTTCTTC. It translates to CSVSEGQGAGVEQFF. The chain is built from TRBV29-1 and TRBJ2-1; 12 bases line up with TRBD1. Per the germline V gene, CDR1 is SQVTM and CDR2 is ANQGSEA. The V segment lost 6 bases and the J segment 10 bases; nucleotides outside the gene matches: 13. This CDR3 is 15 amino acids long.